The 18 T cell receptor beta chains reported below all come from one sample, sequenced in a study of OX40 agonist ivuxolimab in advanced cancers. Library preparation employed the immunoSEQ multiplex PCR assay. TCRdb stores this immuneACCESS table with in-frame sequences only. Part of the clones is absent; in the studies checked, under half of the shortfall reflects unresolved V genes, and no reason is known for the rest. This sample is represented by roughly 18,000 clones; about 67% of them were singletons. The ten biggest clones cover roughly a fifth of the sample. The sample consisted of CD4+ or CD8+ T cells sorted from blood, taken in a trial of the OX40 agonist ivuxolimab. Receptors originate from an adult with an advanced solid tumor such as melanoma, head and neck, liver or kidney cancer.

The rearrangement uses TRBV7-2 and TRBJ2-7, with D possibly being TRBD1 (5 bases). V was cut by 6 bases and J by 4 bases, with 10 bases left in between. The V gene's germline CDR1 is SGHTA and CDR2 FQGNSA. The CDR3 covers 12 residues. The CDR3 nucleotides read TGTGCCAGCAGTTCGGACACTTACGAGCAGTACTTC. Protein product: CASSSDTYEQYF.

V and J are TRBV2 and TRBJ1-2, with D unresolved. Trimming removed 3 bases at V and 5 bases at J, with 10 bases between. Germline assignment: CDR1 SNHLY and CDR2 FYNNEI. The CDR3 covers 13 residues. The CDR3 region has the DNA TGTGCCAGCAGTGATTTCAGCGAGTATGGCTACACCTTC. Translated: CASSDFSEYGYTF.

The chain carries TRBV29-1 and TRBJ2-7, with 10 bases matching TRBD1. The CDR3 has 14 residues. From germline, CDR1 is SQVTM and CDR2 ANQGSEA. V dropped 6 bases and J dropped 4; count of bases not matched to a gene: 9. The CDR3 region has the DNA TGCAGCGTATTGCTACGGGACAGGGGTTACGAGCAGTACTTC. This translates into CSVLLRDRGYEQYF.

The chain carries TRBV7-9 and TRBJ2-2, with D hard to call. V lost 1 base to trimming and J lost 1 base, with 7 bases between them. Germline CDR1 is SEHNR and CDR2 is FQNEAQ (reference sequence). The CDR3 is 15 residues long. The chain's CDR3 is CASSLDSGNTGELFF. As DNA, the CDR3 is TGTGCCAGCAGCTTAGACTCAGGGAACACCGGGGAGCTGTTTTTT.

This clone was detected only a few times. The J gene is TRBJ1-6, the V gene TRBV27; a possible D gene is TRBD1 (6 bases). Germline V gene data show CDR1 as MNHEY and CDR2 as SMNVEV (reference sequence). The V end was cut by 3 bases, the J end by 9 bases, with 9 bases between. The CDR3 is 13 residues long. As DNA, the CDR3 is TGTGCCAGCAGTTTCGGCAGGGGTTCACCCCTCCACTTT. It yields the protein CASSFGRGSPLHF.

The DNA for the CDR3 is TGTGCCAGCAGCGGATCGACAGGGAATGGGGGTAGCGGGGGCTACGAGCAGTACTTC. It specifies CASSGSTGNGGSGGYEQYF. This chain joins TRBV9 and TRBJ2-7; 9 bases agree with TRBD2. Looked up from germline, CDR1 is SGDLS and CDR2 is YYNGEE. The CDR3 covers 19 residues. V lost 3 bases and J lost 3; bases outside the gene matches: 19.

This clone was counted a few times. V usage is TRBV2 and J usage is TRBJ1-1; no clear D gene. The germline CDR1 and CDR2 sequences are SNHLY and FYNNEI. This CDR3 has 16 residues. V was trimmed by 4 bases and J by 5 bases, leaving 20 bases between them. Here the CDR3 DNA reads TGTGCCAGCAGTGCGAAGAGTCGGCACCTAGCTACTGAAGCTTTCTTT. Amino acids: CASSAKSRHLATEAFF.

This chain joins TRBV19 and TRBJ2-7; the match to TRBD2 covers 7 bases. Looked up from germline, CDR1 is LNHDA and CDR2 is SQIVND (reference sequence). V was clipped by 3 bases and J by 3 bases; unmatched bases: 5. This CDR3 spans 14 amino acids. CDR3 protein: CASSMGGSHYEQYF. CDR3 coding DNA: TGTGCCAGTAGTATGGGCGGGAGCCACTACGAGCAGTACTTC.

The chain combines TRBV28 with TRBJ2-2, with 8 nucleotides matching TRBD2. Germline V gene sequence: CDR1 MDHEN, CDR2 SYDVKM. The V and J ends lost 5 bases and 6 bases, in that order; junction bases with no gene match: 14. This CDR3 region has 17 residues. The CDR3: CASSTPRLAGLPGELFF. The CDR3 region has the DNA TGTGCCAGCAGTACCCCCCGGTTAGCGGGGCTACCCGGGGAGCTGTTTTTT.

The chain is built from TRBV6-5 and TRBJ2-7, with a tentative D call TRBD2 (5 bases). Germline V lookup: CDR1 MNHEY, CDR2 SVGAGI. Trimming took off 3 bases at V and 0 bases at J, with 9 bases between the two ends. The CDR3 is made up of 14 amino acids. The CDR3 nucleotides read TGTGCCAGCAGTTATGGGGAGAGCTCCTACGAGCAGTACTTC. This translates into CASSYGESSYEQYF.

The chain uses TRBV6-1 and TRBJ2-7; TRBD1 matches at 9 bases. CDR3 length equals 16 residues. Germline V gene lookup returns CDR1 MNHNS and CDR2 SASEGT. After removal of 3 bases from V and 6 bases from J, the junction contained 12 bases not matched to a gene. CDR3 residues: CASSEWTGEDSGEQYF. DNA of the CDR3: TGTGCCAGCAGTGAGTGGACAGGGGAAGATTCTGGCGAGCAGTACTTC.

The gene calls are TRBV27 and TRBJ2-5; 8 bases match TRBD1. Germline lookup yields CDR1 MNHEY and CDR2 SMNVEV (reference sequence). The CDR3 runs 13 residues. The ends lost 11 bases at V and 5 bases at J; junction bases unmatched: 10. CDR3 DNA: TGTGCCCAGGAGGACAGGGTGGGGGAGACCCAGTACTTC. Translating it yields CAQEDRVGETQYF.

V gene TRBV6-4 combines with J gene TRBJ1-1; 7 nucleotides align to TRBD1. This CDR3 contains 14 residues. V shed 0 bases and J 7 bases; nucleotides not matched to a gene: 5. Germline CDR1 MRHNA, CDR2 SNTAGT. The chain's CDR3 is CASSDSIGGSEAFF. CDR3 in DNA: TGTGCCAGCAGTGACTCTATAGGGGGCAGTGAAGCTTTCTTT.

The chain recombines TRBV4-1 with TRBJ2-5; 9 nucleotides align to TRBD2. Germline CDR1 and CDR2: MGHRA and YSYEKL. The CDR3 totals 15 residues. J was trimmed by 6 bases and V by 1 base; bases with no gene match: 6. CDR3 region: CASSQVAGELQTQYF. CDR3 nucleotides: TGCGCCAGCAGCCAAGTAGCGGGAGAACTACAGACCCAGTACTTC.

V is TRBV27 and J is TRBJ2-1; the D gene is possibly TRBD1 (6 bases). V gave up 5 bases and J gave up 2 bases, with 13 bases separating them. The CDR3 extends over 15 amino acids. Germline V lookup: CDR1 MNHEY, CDR2 SMNVEV (reference sequence). Here the CDR3 DNA reads TGTGCCAGCAGTACCGCTGAGGGGGCCTACAATGAGCAGTTCTTC. As protein: CASSTAEGAYNEQFF.

The chain employs TRBV2 and TRBJ2-5; 12 bases are a match to TRBD2. The J call is uncertain, as TRBJ2-7 better fits the DNA end. The CDR3 sequence is 14 residues long. The germline V gene encodes CDR1 SNHLY and CDR2 FYNNEI. Written as DNA, the CDR3 is TGTGCCAGCAGACTAGCGGGGGGAACCTACGAGCAGTACTTC. Translation gives CASRLAGGTYEQYF.

This rearrangement joins TRBV15 to TRBJ2-2; 7 nucleotides agree with TRBD1. The ends lost 1 base at V and 7 bases at J; junction bases unmatched: 6. The CDR3 runs 15 residues. Germline V CDR1 and CDR2: LNHNV, YYDKDF (reference sequence). CDR3 sequence reads: CATSRATGESGELFF. The DNA of the CDR3 is TGTGCCACCAGCAGAGCCACAGGGGAGAGCGGGGAGCTGTTTTTT.

The rearrangement joins TRBV6-5 to TRBJ2-7; D remains unclear. Per the germline V gene, CDR1 is MNHEY and CDR2 is SVGAGI. V was trimmed by 5 bases and J by 3 bases, leaving 5 bases between them. This CDR3 is built from 11 residues. The CDR3 coding sequence is TGTGCCAGCAGTGGGGACTACGAGCAGTACTTC. Protein sequence: CASSGDYEQYF.